The 32 T cell receptor beta chains presented below share a single source sample, sequenced in a study of cytomegalovirus exposure and HLA in healthy donors. With 60 Vbeta and 13 Jbeta primers, the PCR was carried out. The method was immunoSEQ multiplex PCR; TCRdb's version includes in-frame clones alone and lacks a portion of them. The table lists about 120,000 clones, around four fifths of them singletons, with 3.6% in the top ten. Sequencing used PBMCs. These receptors came from a woman between 35 and 50 years old in good health and CMV-seropositive.

This sequence joins TRBV11-2 and TRBJ1-2; 9 bases are a match to TRBD1. The germline V gene encodes CDR1 SGHAT and CDR2 FQNNGV. Trimming removed 0 bases from V and 5 bases from J; junction bases left unmatched: 1. The CDR3 covers 14 residues. CDR3 in DNA: TGTGCCAGCAGCTTAGAGGGGACAGGGTATGGCTACACCTTC. Its protein product is CASSLEGTGYGYTF.

This chain joins TRBV14 and TRBJ2-5, with 8 bases lining up with TRBD2. CDR3 length equals 15 residues. J was trimmed by 4 bases and V by 2 bases; bases with no gene match: 6. Germline CDR1 and CDR2: SGHDN and FVKESK. This chain's CDR3 is CASSQTSGRRETQYF. The DNA of the CDR3 is TGTGCCAGCAGCCAAACTAGCGGAAGGCGAGAGACCCAGTACTTC.

This chain links TRBV27 with TRBJ1-1, with D perhaps matching TRBD1 (6 bases). The CDR3 length is 16 residues. Germline assignment: CDR1 MNHEY and CDR2 SMNVEV (reference sequence). Trimming took off 4 bases at V and 1 base at J, with 16 bases between the two ends. The CDR3 region has the DNA TGTGCCAGCAGTTCCTACAGGGTAAGGGGGAACACTGAAGCTTTCTTT. Protein: CASSSYRVRGNTEAFF.

This chain connects TRBV7-2 to TRBJ2-7, with 9 nucleotides matching TRBD2. In germline, CDR1 is SGHTA, CDR2 FQGNSA. V lost 11 bases and J lost 5; bases outside the gene matches: 13. The CDR3 is made up of 14 amino acids. The CDR3 region is CASSGRLAGNEQYF. The DNA of the CDR3 is TGTGCCTCCAGTGGTCGGCTAGCGGGAAACGAGCAGTACTTC.

The chain is built from TRBV7-9 and TRBJ1-1; 7 positions match TRBD1. CDR1 and CDR2 from the germline V gene are SEHNR and FQNEAQ (reference sequence). J gave up 1 base and V 5 bases, and 4 bases lay outside the gene matches. The CDR3 runs 14 residues. The CDR3: CASSPRTGNTEAFF. Written as DNA, the CDR3 is TGTGCCAGCAGCCCGCGGACAGGGAACACTGAAGCTTTCTTT.

The genes are TRBV7-3 and TRBJ2-2; no clear D gene. The CDR3 loop spans 14 amino acids. V was shortened by 5 bases and J by 6 bases, with 13 bases between the two germline ends. The germline gives CDR1 SGHTA, CDR2 FQGTGA. The CDR3 bases are TGTGCCAGCAGCCCAACCGGGTATGCCGGGGAGCTGTTTTTT. It codes for CASSPTGYAGELFF.

This clone appeared a single time. The CDR3 sequence: CASSSTGTGNTIYF. In DNA, the CDR3 is TGTGCCAGCTCATCAACAGGGACTGGAAACACCATATATTTT. This chain links TRBV18 with TRBJ1-3, with D possibly TRBD1 on 6 matching bases. CDR3 length: 14 amino acids. Trimming removed 5 bases at V and 2 bases at J, with 10 bases between. Germline values: CDR1 KGHSH, CDR2 LQKENI. The whole variable domain, remainder taken from reference TRBV18 and TRBJ1-3, is NAGVMQNPRHLVRRRGQEARLRCSPMKGHSHVYWYRQLPEEGLKFMVYLQKENIIDESGMPKERFSAEFPKEGPSILRIQQVVRGDSAAYFCASSSTGTGNTIYFGEGSWLTVV.

The rearrangement links TRBV7-9 to TRBJ2-7; the match to TRBD2 covers 10 bases. CDR3 length: 14 amino acids. Trimming at V came to 4 bases and at J to 5 bases, leaving 5 bases not matched to a gene. Germline CDR1 reads SEHNR; CDR2 reads FQNEAQ (reference sequence). CDR3 sequence reads: CASSSRLAGDEQYF. CDR3 DNA sequence: TGTGCCAGCAGCTCCCGCCTAGCGGGAGACGAGCAGTACTTC.

This clone was seen only once. The same CDR3 arises from other DNA sequences in this sample as well. The V gene is TRBV9, the J gene TRBJ1-3; maybe TRBD1 (6 bases). This CDR3 is 15 amino acids long. Germline CDR1 SGDLS, CDR2 YYNGEE. V gave up 3 bases and J gave up 0 bases, with 10 bases separating them. The CDR3 loop is CASSEQGSSGNTIYF. Here the CDR3 DNA reads TGTGCCAGCAGCGAACAGGGCTCCTCTGGAAACACCATATATTTT.

The rearrangement links TRBV27 to TRBJ2-1; perhaps TRBD2 as D (6 bases). V was pared by 3 bases and J by 6 bases, with 18 bases between. This CDR3 comprises 16 residues. Germline V gives CDR1 MNHEY, CDR2 SMNVEV (reference sequence). CDR3: CASSFLPGGTSNEQFF. The CDR3 region has the DNA TGTGCCAGCAGTTTTCTCCCTGGCGGGACCTCCAATGAGCAGTTCTTC.

The gene calls are TRBV5-6 and TRBJ1-1, with a tentative D call TRBD1 (6 bases). V was trimmed by 2 bases and J by 0 bases, leaving 17 bases between them. Germline V gives CDR1 SGHDT, CDR2 YYEEEE. This CDR3 is 17 amino acids long. DNA of the CDR3: TGTGCCAGCAGCTTCTCGCTCACAGGGCCTATGAACACTGAAGCTTTCTTT. This encodes CASSFSLTGPMNTEAFF.

V and J are TRBV30 and TRBJ2-3; 8 bases line up with TRBD2. The CDR3 is 15 residues long. CDR1 is GTSNPN and CDR2 is SVGIG in the germline V gene (reference sequence). Trimming removed 2 bases from V and 3 bases from J; junction bases left unmatched: 7. CDR3: CAWSPGGIRTDTQYF. In DNA form, the CDR3 reads TGTGCCTGGAGTCCGGGGGGGATTCGGACAGATACGCAGTATTTT.

The chain links TRBV6-1 to TRBJ2-7; 10 bases align to TRBD1. Unmatched junction bases numbered 6, after V lost 1 base and J lost 0 bases. CDR3 length: 17 residues. Germline CDR1 MNHNS, CDR2 SASEGT. The chain's CDR3 is CASSEGAGDRGSYEQYF. In DNA, the CDR3 is TGTGCCAGCAGTGAAGGGGCTGGGGACAGGGGCTCCTACGAGCAGTACTTC.

This clone was found a few times. The chain is built from TRBV11-2 and TRBJ2-4, with D possibly matching TRBD2 (5 bases). Trimming took off 0 bases at V and 2 bases at J, with 8 bases between the two ends. The CDR3 covers 15 residues. Germline V gives CDR1 SGHAT, CDR2 FQNNGV. The chain's CDR3 is CASSLDPGTKNIQYF. The DNA of the CDR3 is TGTGCCAGCAGCTTAGATCCGGGAACCAAAAACATTCAGTACTTC.

This chain links TRBV4-1 with TRBJ1-5; D remains ambiguous. The V gene's germline CDR1 is MGHRA and CDR2 YSYEKL. This CDR3 contains 16 residues. Trimming shortened V by 2 bases and J by 0 bases, and 11 bases separated the two germline ends. CDR3 amino acids: CASSQPGRNSNQPQHF. The DNA for the CDR3 is TGCGCCAGCAGCCAACCCGGTCGTAATAGCAATCAGCCCCAGCATTTT.

This clone was found once. This chain uses TRBV7-2 with TRBJ2-7; D is possibly TRBD1 (6 bases). Germline assignment: CDR1 SGHTA and CDR2 FQGNSA. This CDR3 has 14 residues. V was clipped by 3 bases and J by 6 bases, with 15 bases between them. CDR3 sequence (DNA): TGTGCCAGCAGCTTGGCCGGGACACAGGGCGAGCAGTACTTC. Amino acid sequence: CASSLAGTQGEQYF. The full variable domain, in which reference TRBV7-2 and TRBJ2-7 provide the parts outside the CDR3, is GAGVSQSPSNKVTEKGKDVELRCDPISGHTALYWYRQSLGQGLEFLIYFQGNSAPDKSGLPSDRFSAERTGGSVSTLTIQRTQQEDSAVYLCASSLAGTQGEQYFGPGTRLTVT.

The rearrangement uses TRBV27 and TRBJ2-2, with D perhaps matching TRBD2 (5 bases). Germline values: CDR1 MNHEY, CDR2 SMNVEV (reference sequence). V lost 6 bases to trimming and J lost 6 bases, with 11 bases between them. The CDR3 extends over 13 amino acids. CDR3 DNA sequence: TGTGCCAGCAGGCCGAGGGTTCCCGGGGAGCTGTTTTTT. Its translation is CASRPRVPGELFF.

The V call is TRBV6-4, the J call TRBJ2-3; 9 positions match TRBD2. Per the germline V gene, CDR1 is MRHNA and CDR2 is SNTAGT. Trimming removed 1 base from V and 1 base from J; junction bases left unmatched: 3. This CDR3 is built from 16 residues. In DNA form, the CDR3 reads TGTGCCAGCAGTGACTATAAGCGGGAGGGCACAGATACGCAGTATTTT. Residues: CASSDYKREGTDTQYF.

The chain couples TRBV7-8 to TRBJ2-1; TRBD1 aligns across 9 bases. The CDR3 spans 15 residues. After removal of 3 bases from V and 6 bases from J, the junction contained 6 bases not matched to a gene. Germline V gene sequence: CDR1 SGHVS, CDR2 FQNEAQ. CDR3 region: CASSLLGQGGNEQFF. CDR3 nucleotide sequence: TGTGCCAGCAGCTTGCTGGGACAGGGAGGCAATGAGCAGTTCTTC.

The chain employs TRBV9 and TRBJ1-2; D gene uncertain. CDR1 is SGDLS and CDR2 is YYNGEE in the germline V gene. CDR3 length: 12 residues. The ends were cut back, 6 bases at V and 8 bases at J, with 14 bases in the middle. The CDR3 DNA reads as TGTGCCAGCAATAACGGGGTGCTGGGCTACACCTTC. It is translated as CASNNGVLGYTF. The variable domain in full, with the rest retrieved from reference TRBV9 and TRBJ1-2, is DSGVTQTPKHLITATGQRVTLRCSPRSGDLSVYWYQQSLDQGLQFLIQYYNGEERAKGNILERFSAQQFPDLHSELNLSSLELGDSALYFCASNNGVLGYTFGSGTRLTVV.

V usage is TRBV4-1 and J usage is TRBJ1-6; the D gene is possibly TRBD1 (6 bases). CDR1 and CDR2 from the germline V gene are MGHRA and YSYEKL. This CDR3 spans 16 amino acids. V was pared by 1 base and J by 10 bases, with 17 bases between. The DNA for the CDR3 is TGCGCCAGCAGCCAAGGGCAGGCCAGGGGAAAATCACCCCTCCACTTT. Protein product: CASSQGQARGKSPLHF.

Comments on this clone: The germline gene is not matched at one end of the junction; a read error may be the cause. This chain connects TRBV7-7 to TRBJ2-1; 12 nucleotides match TRBD2. From germline, CDR1 is SSHAT and CDR2 FNYEAQ (reference sequence). The CDR3 runs to 15 residues. The CDR3 loop is CASSSRTSGIDEQFF. Here the CDR3 DNA reads TGTGCTAGCAGCTCCCGGACTAGCGGGATCGATGAGCAGTTCTTC.

This sequence joins TRBV27 and TRBJ2-1; the D gene is possibly TRBD1 (6 bases). Germline lookup yields CDR1 MNHEY and CDR2 SMNVEV (reference sequence). The CDR3 is made up of 15 amino acids. Trimming cost V 3 bases and J 5 bases, with 14 bases left between them. In DNA form, the CDR3 reads TGTGCCAGCAGTTTCCAGGGGTTCGGGCACAATGAGCAGTTCTTC. Its protein is CASSFQGFGHNEQFF.

This chain joins TRBV27 and TRBJ2-1; TRBD2 agrees at 11 bases. Germline V lookup: CDR1 MNHEY, CDR2 SMNVEV (reference sequence). This CDR3 spans 13 amino acids. The ends lost 4 bases at V and 12 bases at J; junction bases unmatched: 5. In nucleotides, the CDR3 is TGTGCCAGCAGTTCGGGACTAGCGGCTACGCAGTTCTTC. Amino acids: CASSSGLAATQFF.

The chain couples TRBV15 to TRBJ2-1; 7 bases agree with TRBD2. The CDR3 length is 13 residues. Germline CDR1 reads LNHNV; CDR2 reads YYDKDF (reference sequence). J was trimmed by 8 bases and V by 4 bases; bases with no gene match: 5. The CDR3 DNA reads TGTGCCACCAGCACAAGGGAGGGGTATGAGCAGTTCTTC. Translation: CATSTREGYEQFF.

The V gene is TRBV19, the J gene TRBJ1-1; 8 nucleotides agree with TRBD1. The germline gives CDR1 LNHDA, CDR2 SQIVND (reference sequence). The CDR3 is 14 amino acids. With 3 bases clipped from V and 5 bases from J, the junction kept 5 bases outside the gene matches. CDR3 DNA sequence: TGTGCCAGTAGTATTGGACAGGGATATACTGAAGCTTTCTTT. It specifies CASSIGQGYTEAFF.

The genes are TRBV19 and TRBJ1-1; a weak D match, TRBD1 (5 bases). The CDR3 is made up of 15 amino acids. V gave up 4 bases and J gave up 0 bases, with 12 bases separating them. Germline values: CDR1 LNHDA, CDR2 SQIVND (reference sequence). DNA for the CDR3: TGTGCCAGTAGTAACAGCGGAGGGGTGAACACTGAAGCTTTCTTT. Translating it yields CASSNSGGVNTEAFF. The full variable domain, its missing parts supplied by reference TRBV19 and TRBJ1-1, is DGGITQSPKYLFRKEGQNVTLSCEQNLNHDAMYWYRQDPGQGLRLIYYSQIVNDFQKGDIAEGYSVSREKKESFPLTVTSAQKNPTAFYLCASSNSGGVNTEAFFGQGTRLTVV.

As to this clone: This sample also contains other DNA sequences that code for the same CDR3. The chain joins TRBV28 to TRBJ2-3; D may be TRBD2 (5 bases). Germline V gene data show CDR1 as MDHEN and CDR2 as SYDVKM. CDR3 size: 15 residues. The V and J ends lost 7 bases and 2 bases respectively, with 16 bases between them. The CDR3 region is CASIRGLSYTDTQYF. The CDR3 nucleotides are TGTGCCAGCATAAGAGGGTTATCCTACACAGATACGCAGTATTTT.

The rearrangement links TRBV5-4 to TRBJ1-6; TRBD1 matches at 9 bases. CDR1 and CDR2 (germline): SGHNT, YYREEE (reference sequence). The length of the CDR3 is 14 residues. J was trimmed by 7 bases and V by 3 bases; bases with no gene match: 2. The CDR3: CASSYDRGNSPLHF. In DNA form, the CDR3 reads TGTGCCAGCAGCTACGACAGGGGGAATTCACCCCTCCACTTT.

V and J are TRBV19 and TRBJ2-7, with 9 positions matching TRBD2. After removal of 5 bases from V and 1 base from J, the junction contained 6 bases not matched to a gene. The germline V gene encodes CDR1 LNHDA and CDR2 SQIVND (reference sequence). The length of the CDR3 is 15 residues. The CDR3 DNA is TGTGCCAGTAGTCCGACTAGCGGAGGGTCCTACGAGCAGTACTTC. Translating it yields CASSPTSGGSYEQYF. Filled out from reference TRBV19 and TRBJ2-7, the complete variable domain reads DGGITQSPKYLFRKEGQNVTLSCEQNLNHDAMYWYRQDPGQGLRLIYYSQIVNDFQKGDIAEGYSVSREKKESFPLTVTSAQKNPTAFYLCASSPTSGGSYEQYFGPGTRLTVT.

The J gene is TRBJ2-3, the V gene TRBV9; D ambiguous. Germline-derived CDR1 and CDR2 are SGDLS and YYNGEE. The V gene lost 3 bases and the J gene lost 0 bases, with 5 bases spanning the gap. The CDR3 has 13 residues. The CDR3 here is CASSETSTDTQYF. In nucleotides, the CDR3 is TGTGCCAGCAGCGAAACTAGCACAGATACGCAGTATTTT.

V gene TRBV2 combines with J gene TRBJ1-2, with 7 bases fitting TRBD1. Unmatched junction bases numbered 3, after V lost 5 bases and J lost 3 bases. This CDR3 contains 13 residues. CDR1 SNHLY and CDR2 FYNNEI come from the germline V gene. CDR3: CASSYQGDYGYTF. The DNA for the CDR3 is TGTGCCAGCAGTTATCAGGGGGACTATGGCTACACCTTC.